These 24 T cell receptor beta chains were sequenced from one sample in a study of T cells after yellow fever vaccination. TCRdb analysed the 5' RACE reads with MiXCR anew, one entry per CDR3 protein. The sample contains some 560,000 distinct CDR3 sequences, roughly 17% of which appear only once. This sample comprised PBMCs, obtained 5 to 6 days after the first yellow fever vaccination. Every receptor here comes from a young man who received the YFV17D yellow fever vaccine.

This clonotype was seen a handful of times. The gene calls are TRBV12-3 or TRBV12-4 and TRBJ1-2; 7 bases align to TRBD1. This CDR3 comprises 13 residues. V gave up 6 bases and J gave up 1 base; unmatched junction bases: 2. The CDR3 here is CASRGQSNYGYTF. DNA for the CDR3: TGTGCCAGCAGGGGACAGAGTAACTATGGCTACACCTTC.

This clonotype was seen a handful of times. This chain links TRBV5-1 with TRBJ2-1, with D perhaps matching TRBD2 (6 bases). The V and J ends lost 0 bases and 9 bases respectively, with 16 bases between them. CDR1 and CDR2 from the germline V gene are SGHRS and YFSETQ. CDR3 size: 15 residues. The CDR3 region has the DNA TGCGCCAGCAGCTTGGGACTAGTGGGCGCGGGTGAGCAGTTCTTC. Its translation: CASSLGLVGAGEQFF.

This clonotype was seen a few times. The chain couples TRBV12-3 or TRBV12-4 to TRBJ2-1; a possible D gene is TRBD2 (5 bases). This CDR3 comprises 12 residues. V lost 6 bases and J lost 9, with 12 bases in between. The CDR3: CASRPLVGEQFF. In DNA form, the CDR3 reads TGTGCCAGCAGGCCACTAGTTGGTGAGCAGTTCTTC.

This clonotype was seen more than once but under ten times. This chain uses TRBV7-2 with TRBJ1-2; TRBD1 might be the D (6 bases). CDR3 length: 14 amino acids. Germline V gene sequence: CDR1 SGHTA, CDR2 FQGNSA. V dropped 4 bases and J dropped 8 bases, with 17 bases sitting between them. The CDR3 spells CASSWQEGGWGYTF. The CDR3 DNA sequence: TGTGCCAGCAGCTGGCAAGAGGGGGGTTGGGGCTACACCTTC.

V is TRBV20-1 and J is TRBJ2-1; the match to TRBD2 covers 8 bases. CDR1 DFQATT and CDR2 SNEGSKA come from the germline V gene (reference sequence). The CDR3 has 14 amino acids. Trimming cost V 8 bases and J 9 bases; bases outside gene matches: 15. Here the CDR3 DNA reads TGCAGTCCGAGAGCGGGGGCCCACGTAGGTGAGCAGTTCTTC. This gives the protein CSPRAGAHVGEQFF.

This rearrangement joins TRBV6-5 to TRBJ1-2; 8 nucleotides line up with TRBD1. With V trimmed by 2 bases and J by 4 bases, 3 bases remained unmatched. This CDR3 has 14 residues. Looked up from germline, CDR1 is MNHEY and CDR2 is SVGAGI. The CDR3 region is CASSYLDRVYGYTF. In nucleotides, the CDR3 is TGTGCCAGCAGTTACCTGGACAGGGTCTATGGCTACACCTTC.

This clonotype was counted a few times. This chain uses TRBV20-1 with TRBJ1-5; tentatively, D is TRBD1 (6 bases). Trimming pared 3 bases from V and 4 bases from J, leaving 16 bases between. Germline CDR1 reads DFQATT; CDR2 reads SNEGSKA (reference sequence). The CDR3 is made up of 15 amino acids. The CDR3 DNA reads TGCAGTGCTAGGAGTGGGGGGGGCCCAAATCAGCCCCAGCATTTT. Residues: CSARSGGGPNQPQHF.

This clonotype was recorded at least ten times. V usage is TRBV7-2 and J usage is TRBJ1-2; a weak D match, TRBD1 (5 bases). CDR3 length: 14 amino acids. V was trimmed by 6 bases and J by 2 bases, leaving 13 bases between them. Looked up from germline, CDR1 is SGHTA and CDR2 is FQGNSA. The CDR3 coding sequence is TGTGCCAGCAGGCCACGGGACGGGAACTATGGCTACACCTTC. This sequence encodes CASRPRDGNYGYTF.

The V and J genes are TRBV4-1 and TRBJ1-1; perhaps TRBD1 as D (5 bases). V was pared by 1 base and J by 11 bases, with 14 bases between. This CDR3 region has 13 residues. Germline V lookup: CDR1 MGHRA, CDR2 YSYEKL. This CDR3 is CASSQVGGTGAFF. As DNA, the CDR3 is TGCGCCAGCAGCCAAGTGGGGGGTACTGGGGCTTTCTTT.

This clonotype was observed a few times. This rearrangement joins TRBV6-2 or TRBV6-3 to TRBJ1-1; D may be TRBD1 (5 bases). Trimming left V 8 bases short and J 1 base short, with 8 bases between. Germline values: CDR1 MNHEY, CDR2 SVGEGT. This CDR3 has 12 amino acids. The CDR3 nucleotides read TGTGCCAGCGGGACCCAGAACACTGAAGCTTTCTTT. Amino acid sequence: CASGTQNTEAFF.

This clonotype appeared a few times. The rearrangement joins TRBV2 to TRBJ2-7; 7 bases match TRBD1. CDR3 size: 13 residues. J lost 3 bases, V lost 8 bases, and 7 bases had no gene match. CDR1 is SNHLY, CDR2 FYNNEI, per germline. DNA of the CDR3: TGTGCCAGCGGGTTCGGACAGGTCTACGAGCAGTACTTC. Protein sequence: CASGFGQVYEQYF.

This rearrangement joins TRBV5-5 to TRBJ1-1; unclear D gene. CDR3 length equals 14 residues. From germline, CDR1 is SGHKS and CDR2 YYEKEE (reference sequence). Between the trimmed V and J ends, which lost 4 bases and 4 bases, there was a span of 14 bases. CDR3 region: CASSSRFVPTEAFF. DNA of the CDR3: TGTGCCAGCAGCAGCCGTTTTGTTCCCACTGAAGCTTTCTTT.

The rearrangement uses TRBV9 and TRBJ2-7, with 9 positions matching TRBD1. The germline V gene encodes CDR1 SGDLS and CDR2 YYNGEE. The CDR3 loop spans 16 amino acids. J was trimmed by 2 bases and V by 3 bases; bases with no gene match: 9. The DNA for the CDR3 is TGTGCCAGCAGCGCAGGACTCGGGACAGGGACCTACGAGCAGTACTTC. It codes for CASSAGLGTGTYEQYF.

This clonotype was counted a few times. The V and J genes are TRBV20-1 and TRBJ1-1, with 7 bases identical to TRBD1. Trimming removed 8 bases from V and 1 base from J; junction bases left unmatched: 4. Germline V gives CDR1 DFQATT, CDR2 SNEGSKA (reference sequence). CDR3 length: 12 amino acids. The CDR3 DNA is TGCAGTTACAGGGGTAAGAACACTGAAGCTTTCTTT. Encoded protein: CSYRGKNTEAFF.

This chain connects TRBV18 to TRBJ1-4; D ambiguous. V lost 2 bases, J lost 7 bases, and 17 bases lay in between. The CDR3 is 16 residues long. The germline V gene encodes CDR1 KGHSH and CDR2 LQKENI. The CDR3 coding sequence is TGTGCCAGCTCACCAAACATTCCTCTACGGGGTGAAAAACTGTTTTTT. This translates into CASSPNIPLRGEKLFF.

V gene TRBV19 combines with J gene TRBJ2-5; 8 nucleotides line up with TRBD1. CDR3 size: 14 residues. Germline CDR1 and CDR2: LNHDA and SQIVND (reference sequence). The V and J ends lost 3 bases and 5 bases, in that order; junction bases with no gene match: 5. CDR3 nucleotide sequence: TGTGCCAGTAGTATGGACAGGGATCGGGAGACCCAGTACTTC. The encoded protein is CASSMDRDRETQYF.

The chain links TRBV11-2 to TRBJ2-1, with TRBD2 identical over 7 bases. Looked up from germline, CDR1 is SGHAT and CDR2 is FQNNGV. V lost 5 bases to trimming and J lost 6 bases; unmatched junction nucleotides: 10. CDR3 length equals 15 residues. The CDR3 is CASSPSARGSNEQFF. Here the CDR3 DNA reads TGTGCCAGCAGCCCATCGGCGCGGGGGAGCAATGAGCAGTTCTTC. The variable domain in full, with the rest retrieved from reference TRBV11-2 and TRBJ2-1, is EAGVAQSPRYKIIEKRQSVAFWCNPISGHATLYWYQQILGQGPKLLIQFQNNGVVDDSQLPKDRFSAERLKGVDSTLKIQPAKLEDSAVYLCASSPSARGSNEQFFGPGTRLTVL.

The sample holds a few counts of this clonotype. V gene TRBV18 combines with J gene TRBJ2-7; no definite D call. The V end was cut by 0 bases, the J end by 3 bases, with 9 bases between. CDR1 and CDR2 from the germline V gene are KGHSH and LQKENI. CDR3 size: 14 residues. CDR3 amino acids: CASSPPGRIYEQYF. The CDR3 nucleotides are TGTGCCAGCTCACCACCGGGCAGGATCTACGAGCAGTACTTC.

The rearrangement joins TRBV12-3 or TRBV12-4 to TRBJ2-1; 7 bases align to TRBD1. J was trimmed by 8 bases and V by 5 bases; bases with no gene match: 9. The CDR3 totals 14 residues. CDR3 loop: CASSRMTGPHEQFF. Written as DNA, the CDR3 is TGTGCCAGCAGTCGTATGACAGGGCCCCATGAGCAGTTCTTC.

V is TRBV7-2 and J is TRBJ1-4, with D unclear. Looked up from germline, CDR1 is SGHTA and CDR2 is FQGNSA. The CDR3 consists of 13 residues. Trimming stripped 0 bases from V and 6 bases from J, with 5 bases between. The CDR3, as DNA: TGTGCCAGCAGCTTAGCGGGAGATGAAAAACTGTTTTTT. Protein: CASSLAGDEKLFF. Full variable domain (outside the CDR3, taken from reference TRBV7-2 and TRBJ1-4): GAGVSQSPSNKVTEKGKDVELRCDPISGHTALYWYRQSLGQGLEFLIYFQGNSAPDKSGLPSDRFSAERTGGSVSTLTIQRTQQEDSAVYLCASSLAGDEKLFFGSGTQLSVL.

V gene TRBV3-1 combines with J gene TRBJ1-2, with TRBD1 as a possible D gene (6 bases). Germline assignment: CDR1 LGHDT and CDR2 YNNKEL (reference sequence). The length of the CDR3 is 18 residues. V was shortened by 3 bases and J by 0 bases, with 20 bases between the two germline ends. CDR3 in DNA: TGTGCCAGCAGCCACCCCACCGAATCGGACAGAGCTAACTATGGCTACACCTTC. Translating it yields CASSHPTESDRANYGYTF.

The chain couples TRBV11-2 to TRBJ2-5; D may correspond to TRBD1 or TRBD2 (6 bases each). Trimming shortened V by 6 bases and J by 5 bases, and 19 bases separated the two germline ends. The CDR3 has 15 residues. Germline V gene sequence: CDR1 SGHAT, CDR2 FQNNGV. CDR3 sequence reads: CASRPPGGPRETQYF. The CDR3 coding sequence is TGTGCCAGCAGACCCCCCGGGGGCCCCAGGGAGACCCAGTACTTC.

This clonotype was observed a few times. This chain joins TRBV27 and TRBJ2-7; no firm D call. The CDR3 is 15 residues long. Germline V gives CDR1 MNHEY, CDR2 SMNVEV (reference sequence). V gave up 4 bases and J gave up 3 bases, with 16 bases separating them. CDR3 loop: CASSSTLAVLYEQYF. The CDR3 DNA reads TGTGCCAGCAGTTCAACTCTTGCGGTTCTCTACGAGCAGTACTTC.

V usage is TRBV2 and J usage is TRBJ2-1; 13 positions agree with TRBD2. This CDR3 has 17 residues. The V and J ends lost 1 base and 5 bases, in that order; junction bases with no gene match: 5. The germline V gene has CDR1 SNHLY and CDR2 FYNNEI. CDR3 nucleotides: TGTGCCAGCAGTGAAGGTGGACTAGCGGGGGTGCACAATGAGCAGTTCTTC. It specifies CASSEGGLAGVHNEQFF.